This TCR beta chain derives from a study of T cells in Graves' hyperthyroidism and ophthalmopathy. Ten or more counts support this clonotype. Template material for amplifying TCR beta CDR3 regions consisted of RNA transcripts. First-round RT-PCR targeting the TCR CDR3 was performed with the HTBI primer set. TCRdb processed the multiplex PCR reads anew with MiXCR; each CDR3 protein has one entry. The sample contains around 200,000 distinct CDR3 sequences, over 15% of which appear only once. Each 10 ml fresh peripheral blood draw supplied the PBMCs. V lost 3 bases to trimming and J lost 5 bases; unmatched junction nucleotides: 7. CDR3 length equals 14 residues. Germline CDR1 is LNHDA and CDR2 is SQIVND (reference sequence).

This receptor was obtained from a woman in her fifties or sixties with Graves' hyperthyroidism. The sequencing input was blood. The rearrangement joins TRBV19 to TRBJ2-7, with 7 bases matching TRBD1. The CDR3 reads CASSIRQGPNEQYF. The CDR3 coding sequence is TGTGCCAGTAGTATCCGACAGGGTCCCAACGAGCAGTACTTC.